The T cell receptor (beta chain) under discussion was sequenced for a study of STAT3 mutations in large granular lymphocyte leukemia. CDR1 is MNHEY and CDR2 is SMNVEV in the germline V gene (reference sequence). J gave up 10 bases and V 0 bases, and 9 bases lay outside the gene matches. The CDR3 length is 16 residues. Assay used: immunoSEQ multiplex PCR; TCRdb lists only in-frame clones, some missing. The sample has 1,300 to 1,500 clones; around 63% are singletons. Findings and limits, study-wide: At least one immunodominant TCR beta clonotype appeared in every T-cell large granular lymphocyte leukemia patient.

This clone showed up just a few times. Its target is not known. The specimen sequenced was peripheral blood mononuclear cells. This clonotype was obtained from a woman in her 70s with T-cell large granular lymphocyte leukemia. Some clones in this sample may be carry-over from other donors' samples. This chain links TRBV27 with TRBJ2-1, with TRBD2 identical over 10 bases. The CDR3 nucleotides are TGTGCCAGCAGTTTATCGATCGCTAGCGGGAGACGAGAGCAGTTCTTC. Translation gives CASSLSIASGRREQFF.